In this sample, the clone carrying this T cell receptor (beta chain) turned up many times. Sequencing ends 3 residues short of the CDR3 end; the germline J gene provides the rest. This record comes from a study of T cell clonality in common variable immunodeficiency. The assay was immunoSEQ multiplex PCR, and TCRdb's table has in-frame clones only and misses some. Captured here are 45,000 to 55,000 clones, none seen once; the top ten comprise under 6.5%. Germline CDR1 SGHTA, CDR2 FQGNSA. V lost 5 bases and J lost 9; bases outside the gene matches: 9. The CDR3 has 15 amino acids. The sequencing sample was made of peripheral blood mononuclear cells. The source of this sequence is a person aged 18 to 75 in good health. V is TRBV7-2 and J is TRBJ2-1, with 11 bases lining up with TRBD1. CDR3 DNA, as far as it was read: TGTGCCAGCAGCCTGGACAGGGGGCTTGGGGGTGAG. It specifies CASSLDRGLGGE. The whole CDR3 protein is CASSLDRGLGGEQFF.